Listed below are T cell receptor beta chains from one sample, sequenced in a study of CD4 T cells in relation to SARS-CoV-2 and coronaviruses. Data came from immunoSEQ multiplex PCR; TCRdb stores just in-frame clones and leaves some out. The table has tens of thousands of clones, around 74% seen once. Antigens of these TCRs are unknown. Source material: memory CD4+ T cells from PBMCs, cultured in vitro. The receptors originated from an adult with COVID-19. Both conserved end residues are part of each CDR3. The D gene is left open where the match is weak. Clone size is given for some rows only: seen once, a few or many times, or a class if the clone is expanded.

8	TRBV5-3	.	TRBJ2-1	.	CARKKQFF	TGTGCCAGGAAAAAGCAGTTCTTC
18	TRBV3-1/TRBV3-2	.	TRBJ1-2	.	CASSLLIADSQANYGYTF	TGTGCCAGCAGCCTATTAATCGCGGATTCACAAGCTAACTATGGCTACACCTTC
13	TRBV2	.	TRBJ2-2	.	CASTTGLGGELFF	TGTGCCAGCACTACAGGGTTAGGCGGGGAGCTGTTTTTT
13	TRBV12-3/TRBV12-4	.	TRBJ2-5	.	CASSFGRRETQYF	TGTGCCAGCAGTTTTGGTCGCAGGGAGACCCAGTACTTC
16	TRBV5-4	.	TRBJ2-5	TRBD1	CASSLGTGGWGETQYF	TGTGCCAGCAGCTTGGGGACAGGGGGCTGGGGAGAGACCCAGTACTTC
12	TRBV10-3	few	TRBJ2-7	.	CAISEDLYEQYF	TGTGCCATCAGCGAGGACCTGTACGAGCAGTACTTC
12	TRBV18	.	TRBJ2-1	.	CASSPPGNEQFF	TGTGCCAGCTCACCACCGGGGAATGAGCAGTTCTTC
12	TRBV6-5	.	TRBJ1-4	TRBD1	CVSQGVGEKLFF	TGTGTATCACAGGGGGTGGGTGAAAAACTGTTTTTT
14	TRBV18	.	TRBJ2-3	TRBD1	CASSLRTGQDTQYF	TGTGCCAGCTCACTACGGACAGGGCAAGATACGCAGTATTTT
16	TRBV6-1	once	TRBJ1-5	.	CASSEFGGQTNQPQHF	TGTGCCAGCAGTGAATTTGGGGGGCAAACCAATCAGCCCCAGCATTTT
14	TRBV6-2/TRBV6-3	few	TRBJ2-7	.	CASSLRGLSYEQYF	TGTGCCAGCAGTTTACGCGGACTCTCCTACGAGCAGTACTTC
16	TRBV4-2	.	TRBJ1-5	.	CASSQEVQGGNQPQHF	TGTGCCAGCAGCCAAGAGGTGCAGGGAGGCAATCAGCCCCAGCATTTT
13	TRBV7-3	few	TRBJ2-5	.	CASSSGYQETQYF	TGTGCCAGCAGCTCAGGGTACCAAGAGACCCAGTACTTC
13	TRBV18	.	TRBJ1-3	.	CASSPEEGNTIYF	TGTGCCAGCTCACCAGAGGAGGGAAACACCATATATTTT
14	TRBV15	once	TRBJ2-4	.	CATSSPLEVNIQYF	TGTGCCACCAGCAGCCCCTTGGAGGTAAACATTCAGTACTTC
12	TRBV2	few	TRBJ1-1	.	CASSNWDTEAFF	TGTGCCAGCTCCAACTGGGACACTGAAGCTTTCTTT
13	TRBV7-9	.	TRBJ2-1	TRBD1	CASSGQGMYEQFF	TGTGCCAGCTCGGGACAGGGTATGTATGAGCAGTTCTTC
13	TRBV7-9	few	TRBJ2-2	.	CASSLVVPGELFF	TGTGCCAGCAGCTTAGTGGTTCCCGGGGAGCTGTTTTTT
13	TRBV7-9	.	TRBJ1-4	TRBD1	CASSLLQGEKLFF	TGTGCCAGCAGCTTATTACAGGGGGAAAAACTGTTTTTT
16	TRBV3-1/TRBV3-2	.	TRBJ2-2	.	CASSQDQGSVTGELFF	TGTGCCAGCAGCCAAGATCAGGGTAGCGTCACCGGGGAGCTGTTTTTT
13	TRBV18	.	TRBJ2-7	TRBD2	CASSGTSLPEQYF	TGTGCCAGCTCAGGGACTAGTTTGCCCGAGCAGTACTTC
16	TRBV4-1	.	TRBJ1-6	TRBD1	CASSQPARGPNSPLHF	TGCGCCAGCAGCCAACCTGCCAGGGGGCCCAATTCACCCCTCCACTTT
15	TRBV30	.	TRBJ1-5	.	CAWSAGRHSNQPQHF	TGTGCCTGGAGTGCAGGGAGACATAGCAATCAGCCCCAGCATTTT
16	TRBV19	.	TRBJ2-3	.	CASSILQGLSTDTQYF	TGTGCCAGTAGTATCTTGCAGGGGCTAAGCACAGATACGCAGTATTTT
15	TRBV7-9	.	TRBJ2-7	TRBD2	CASSFGLAGGSEQYF	TGTGCCAGCAGCTTTGGGCTAGCGGGAGGATCCGAGCAGTACTTC
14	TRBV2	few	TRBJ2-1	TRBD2	CASSGLAVGNEQFF	TGTGCCAGCAGTGGGCTAGCGGTTGGCAATGAGCAGTTCTTC
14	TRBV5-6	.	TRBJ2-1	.	CASSLLPPYNEQFF	TGTGCCAGCAGCTTGTTACCCCCCTACAATGAGCAGTTCTTC
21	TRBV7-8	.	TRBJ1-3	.	CASSLARIRGPRNSSGNTIYF	TGTGCCAGCAGCTTAGCCAGGATTAGGGGCCCTCGAAATAGCTCTGGAAACACCATATATTTT
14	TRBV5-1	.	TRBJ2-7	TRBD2	CASSVPGLHYEQYF	TGCGCCAGCAGCGTACCGGGACTACACTACGAGCAGTACTTC
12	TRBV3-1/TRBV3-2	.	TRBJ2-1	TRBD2	CASSTPGGKQFF	TGTGCCAGCAGCACCCCGGGAGGCAAGCAGTTCTTC
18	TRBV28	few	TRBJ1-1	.	CATSRLSLQGSMNTEAFF	TGTGCCACCTCAAGGCTTTCCCTCCAGGGGAGCATGAACACTGAAGCTTTCTTT
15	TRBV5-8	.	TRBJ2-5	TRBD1	CASSPAGQGRVTQYF	TGTGCCAGCAGCCCAGCGGGACAGGGGAGGGTGACCCAGTACTTC
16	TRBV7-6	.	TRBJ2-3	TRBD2	CASSLPTSGSTDTQYF	TGTGCCAGCAGCTTACCGACTAGCGGGAGCACAGATACGCAGTATTTT
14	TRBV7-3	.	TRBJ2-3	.	CASSQYSRTDTQYF	TGTGCCAGCAGCCAATACTCTCGCACAGATACGCAGTATTTT
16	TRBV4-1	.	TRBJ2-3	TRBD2	CASSPRVGLAADTQYF	TGCGCCAGCAGCCCAAGGGTCGGACTAGCGGCAGATACGCAGTATTTT
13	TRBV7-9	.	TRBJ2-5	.	CASSFYGKEHQYF	TGTGCCAGCAGCTTTTATGGAAAAGAGCATCAGTACTTC
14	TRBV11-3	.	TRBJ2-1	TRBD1	CASSSTGRGNEQFF	TGTGCCAGCAGCTCGACAGGGAGAGGCAATGAGCAGTTCTTC